Listed below are T cell receptor beta chains from one sample, sequenced in a study of persistence of HIV-infected CD4 T cells. These receptors' antigens are unknown. Repertoires were generated with immunoSEQ multiplex PCR, while TCRdb's copy carries only in-frame clones and drops some. The table has approximately 39,000 clones, approximately 85% seen once. Specimen: cultured CD4+ T cells from PBMCs, collected from a patient who received antiretroviral therapy. Receptors originate from an adult with HIV. The donor label of this sample is uncertain. Each CDR3 is given without its conserved first and last residue.

J gene | V gene | CDR3 protein
TRBJ1-3 | TRBV7-8 | ASSLGGGTGNTIY
TRBJ2-7 | TRBV6-4 | ASRQQEGPDYEQY
TRBJ1-6 | TRBV5-1 | ASSLGMSSPLH
TRBJ1-4 | TRBV15 | ATSRDRNEKLF
TRBJ1-1 | TRBV19 | ASSTSRNTEAF
TRBJ1-5 | TRBV30 | AWSTGTGNGGNQPQH
TRBJ2-7 | TRBV5-5 | ASSLDPTAPSEQY
TRBJ2-6 | TRBV18 | ASSPPIGSGANVLT
TRBJ1-3 | TRBV5-1 | ASSPDLRGRSSSGNTIY
. | TRBV7-9 | ASSSTGQTQY
TRBJ1-5 | TRBV6-1 | ASSDGREPQH
TRBJ1-5 | TRBV19 | ASSADRGRYQPQH
TRBJ1-2 | TRBV5-1 | ASSYHRTGTDYGYT
TRBJ1-2 | TRBV6-5 | ASKSGGLYGYT
TRBJ1-1 | TRBV19 | ASRMGGRTENTEAF
TRBJ2-7 | TRBV18 | ASSPGQGQSYEQY
TRBJ1-1 | TRBV19 | ASSPPRGQLNTEAF
TRBJ1-4 | TRBV19 | ASTSDRGAEKLF
TRBJ2-5 | TRBV7-9 | ASSRITGQETQY
TRBJ2-3 | TRBV30 | AWSLSLLGAPTDTQY
TRBJ2-6 | TRBV7-7 | ASSLGVSGANVLT
TRBJ2-3 | TRBV7-8 | ASSFPKGLVTNTQY
TRBJ1-2 | TRBV19 | ASSPQRQTFNYGYT
TRBJ1-5 | TRBV2 | ASSERLVRDQPQH
TRBJ1-6 | TRBV6-6 | ASAIGSYNSPLH
TRBJ1-2 | TRBV7-2 | ASSLRPGGADGYT
TRBJ1-1 | TRBV6-6 | ASILTANTEAF
TRBJ2-1 | TRBV7-2 | ASSTQSTGGNNEQF
TRBJ1-3 | TRBV6-5 | ASSYSGTGTNTIY
TRBJ1-1 | TRBV11-1 | ASSPDREVAF
TRBJ1-2 | TRBV7-6 | ASSLGLNDYGYT
TRBJ1-3 | TRBV18 | ASSRPTDPSSGNTIY
TRBJ2-2 | TRBV6-5 | ASSLAGGPGGELF
TRBJ1-3 | TRBV13 | ASSTGTGNTIY
TRBJ2-1 | TRBV5-1 | ASSLGTSGGLDEQF
TRBJ1-2 | TRBV2 | ASSFTGQGPGYT
TRBJ2-1 | TRBV7-6 | ASSLAGKYNEQF
TRBJ2-7 | TRBV6-5 | ASRLTRTVIYEQY
TRBJ1-3 | TRBV10-3 | AIVGDSGEGNTIY
TRBJ1-2 | TRBV6-1 | ASTTGAQGYT
TRBJ1-4 | TRBV6-5 | ASSYGPGDNEKLF
TRBJ1-1 | TRBV9 | ASSVDPRGTEAF
TRBJ2-5 | TRBV13 | ASSSRDSQETQY
TRBJ1-1 | TRBV7-6 | ASSLGGTTEAF
TRBJ1-2 | TRBV6-5 | ANNDPNYGYT
TRBJ1-2 | TRBV2 | ASGTGGDWGYT
TRBJ2-1 | TRBV9 | ASSRGPGYNEQF
TRBJ1-1 | TRBV12-2 | ASRLRQVDTEAF
TRBJ2-5 | TRBV29-1 | SVRLSWARMRETQY
TRBJ1-5 | TRBV6-5 | ASSSGVYNQPQH
TRBJ1-2 | TRBV5-4 | ASSLDSLYGYT
TRBJ1-4 | TRBV4-2 | ASSPQGGEEKLF
TRBJ1-1 | TRBV18 | ASSTSGPPNTEAF
TRBJ2-2 | TRBV21-1 | ASSNLRPTENTGELF
TRBJ2-3 | TRBV5-1 | ASSSGTSGGASTDTQY
TRBJ1-2 | TRBV10-3 | AISDPGHGANYGYT
TRBJ2-4 | TRBV6-2/TRBV6-3 | ASSYSISANIQY
TRBJ2-2 | TRBV18 | ASSPRQAANTGELF
TRBJ2-3 | TRBV19 | ASSMRESPQPQY